This T cell receptor (beta chain) derives from a study of shared clonotypes between healthy human individuals. Findings and caveats of the study: Rarefaction indicated that sorted-subset sequencing remained incomplete although depth was large.

Sequenced by immunoSEQ multiplex PCR; TCRdb stores in-frame clones only, minus some. The data hold under 1,100,000 clones, with around 82% observed a single time. Negatively enriched CD4+ T cells were divided by CD45RA into naive and memory. Per germline, CDR1 GTSNPN and CDR2 SVGIG (reference sequence). V dropped 3 bases and J dropped 9; count of bases not matched to a gene: 19. The CDR3 runs 17 residues. Concerning this clone itself: What it binds is not known.

The chain couples TRBV30 to TRBJ2-1, with TRBD2 identical over 8 bases. The sample was memory CD4+ T cells from PBMCs. Subset reported: CD45RA-negative fraction. This clonotype was obtained from a man aged 18 to 30 in good health. Some clones in this sample may be carry-over from other donors' samples. CDR3 loop: CAWRRTRSPGLGREQFF. Here the CDR3 DNA reads TGTGCCTGGAGACGTACACGAAGCCCGGGACTAGGGCGTGAGCAGTTCTTC. Drawing the rest from reference TRBV30 and TRBJ2-1, the complete variable domain is SQTIHQWPATLVQPVGSPLSLECTVEGTSNPNLYWYRQAAGRGLQLLFYSVGIGQISSEVPQNLSASRPQDRQFILSSKKLLLSDSGFYLCAWRRTRSPGLGREQFFGPGTRLTVL.